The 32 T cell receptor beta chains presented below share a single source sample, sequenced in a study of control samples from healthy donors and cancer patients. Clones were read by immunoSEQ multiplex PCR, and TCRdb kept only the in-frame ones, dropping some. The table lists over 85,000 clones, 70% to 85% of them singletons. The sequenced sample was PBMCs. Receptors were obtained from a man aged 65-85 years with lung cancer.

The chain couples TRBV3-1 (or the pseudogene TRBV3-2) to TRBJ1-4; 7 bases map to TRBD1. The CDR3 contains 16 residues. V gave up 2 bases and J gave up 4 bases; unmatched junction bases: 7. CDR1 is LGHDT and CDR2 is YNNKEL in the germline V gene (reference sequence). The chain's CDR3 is CASSQPGTAFNEKLFF. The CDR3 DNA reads TGTGCCAGCAGCCAACCCGGGACAGCCTTTAATGAAAAACTGTTTTTT.

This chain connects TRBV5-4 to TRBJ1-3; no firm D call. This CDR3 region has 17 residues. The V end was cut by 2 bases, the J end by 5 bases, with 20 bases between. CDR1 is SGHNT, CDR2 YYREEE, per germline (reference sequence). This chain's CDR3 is CASSLRKRLIARNTIYF. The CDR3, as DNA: TGTGCCAGCAGCTTAAGGAAAAGGTTAATTGCAAGAAACACCATATATTTT.

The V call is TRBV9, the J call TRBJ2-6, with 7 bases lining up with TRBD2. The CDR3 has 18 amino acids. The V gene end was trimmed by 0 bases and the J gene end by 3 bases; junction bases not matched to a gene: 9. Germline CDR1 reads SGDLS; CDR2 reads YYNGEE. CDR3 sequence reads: CASSVDPRGTFGANVLTF. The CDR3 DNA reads TGTGCCAGCAGCGTAGATCCGCGGGGGACGTTTGGGGCCAACGTCCTGACTTTC.

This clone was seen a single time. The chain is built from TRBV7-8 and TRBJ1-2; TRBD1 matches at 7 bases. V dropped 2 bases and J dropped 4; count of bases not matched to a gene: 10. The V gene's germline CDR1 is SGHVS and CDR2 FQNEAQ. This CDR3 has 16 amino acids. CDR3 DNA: TGTGCCAGCAGCTTACAAGTTGGGGACAGCTCCTATGGCTACACCTTC. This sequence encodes CASSLQVGDSSYGYTF.

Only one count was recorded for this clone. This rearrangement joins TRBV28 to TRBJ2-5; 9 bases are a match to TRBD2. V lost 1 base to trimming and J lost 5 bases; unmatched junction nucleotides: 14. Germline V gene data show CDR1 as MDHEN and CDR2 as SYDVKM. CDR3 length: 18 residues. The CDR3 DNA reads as TGTGCCAGCAGTTTATCTAGCGGGGCCCTCCAACGAGGGGAGACCCAGTACTTC. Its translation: CASSLSSGALQRGETQYF.

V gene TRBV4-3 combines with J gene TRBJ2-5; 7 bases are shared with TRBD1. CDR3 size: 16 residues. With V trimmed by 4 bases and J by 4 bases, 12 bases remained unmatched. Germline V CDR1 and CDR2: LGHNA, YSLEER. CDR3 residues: CASSREGTAGGETQYF. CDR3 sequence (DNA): TGCGCCAGCAGCCGGGAAGGGACAGCTGGGGGAGAGACCCAGTACTTC.

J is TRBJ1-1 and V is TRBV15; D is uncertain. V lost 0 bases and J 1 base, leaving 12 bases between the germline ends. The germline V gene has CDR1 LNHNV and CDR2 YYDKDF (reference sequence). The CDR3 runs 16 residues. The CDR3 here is CATSRDLPVGNTEAFF. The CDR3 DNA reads TGTGCCACCAGCAGAGATTTGCCGGTGGGGAACACTGAAGCTTTCTTT.

As DNA, the CDR3 is TGTGCCAGCTCCCCCTCCCTCGCGGGCCGCGGGAATACGCAGTATTTT. Residues: CASSPSLAGRGNTQYF. The chain couples TRBV18 to TRBJ2-3; tentative D call: TRBD2 (6 bases). The germline V and J ends were trimmed by 6 bases and 7 bases, with 23 bases remaining between them. The CDR3 is 16 amino acids. Germline CDR1 and CDR2: KGHSH and LQKENI.

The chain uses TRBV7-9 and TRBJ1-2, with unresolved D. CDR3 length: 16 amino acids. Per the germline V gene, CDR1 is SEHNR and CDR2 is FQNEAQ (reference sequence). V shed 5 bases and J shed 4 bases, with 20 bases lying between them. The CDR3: CASSNFEGLESYGYTF. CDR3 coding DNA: TGTGCCAGCAGCAATTTCGAGGGTCTCGAGAGCTATGGCTACACCTTC.

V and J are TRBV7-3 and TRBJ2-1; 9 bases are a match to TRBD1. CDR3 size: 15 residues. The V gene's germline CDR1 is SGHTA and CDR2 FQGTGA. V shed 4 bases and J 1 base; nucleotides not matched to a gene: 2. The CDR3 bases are TGTGCCAGCAGCTGGGACAGGGAATCCTACAATGAGCAGTTCTTC. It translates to CASSWDRESYNEQFF.

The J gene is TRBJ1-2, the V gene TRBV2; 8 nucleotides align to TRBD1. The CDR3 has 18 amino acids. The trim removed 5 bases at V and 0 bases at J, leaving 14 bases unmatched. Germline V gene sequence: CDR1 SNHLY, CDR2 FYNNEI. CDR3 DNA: TGTGCCAGCAGTCCCGCCGAACTCCGGGACAGGCCTAACTATGGCTACACCTTC. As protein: CASSPAELRDRPNYGYTF.

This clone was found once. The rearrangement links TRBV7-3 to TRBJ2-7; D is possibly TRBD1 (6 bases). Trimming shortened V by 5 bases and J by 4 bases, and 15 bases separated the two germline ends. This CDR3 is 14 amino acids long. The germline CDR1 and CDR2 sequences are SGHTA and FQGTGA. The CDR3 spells CASSRQQGQYEQYF. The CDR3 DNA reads TGTGCCAGCAGCCGCCAGCAGGGGCAATACGAGCAGTACTTC.

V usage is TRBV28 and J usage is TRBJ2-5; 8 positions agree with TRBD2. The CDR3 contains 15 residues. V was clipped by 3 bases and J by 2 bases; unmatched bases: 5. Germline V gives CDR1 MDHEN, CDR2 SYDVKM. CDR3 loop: CASSLSGGGQETQYF. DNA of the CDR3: TGTGCCAGCAGTTTGAGCGGGGGTGGTCAAGAGACCCAGTACTTC.

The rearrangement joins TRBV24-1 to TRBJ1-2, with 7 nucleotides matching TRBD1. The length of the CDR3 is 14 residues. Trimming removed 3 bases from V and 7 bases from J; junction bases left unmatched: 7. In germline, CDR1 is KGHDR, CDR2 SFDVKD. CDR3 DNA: TGTGCCACCAGTGATGAATACAGGGGATCTGGCTACACCTTC. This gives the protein CATSDEYRGSGYTF.

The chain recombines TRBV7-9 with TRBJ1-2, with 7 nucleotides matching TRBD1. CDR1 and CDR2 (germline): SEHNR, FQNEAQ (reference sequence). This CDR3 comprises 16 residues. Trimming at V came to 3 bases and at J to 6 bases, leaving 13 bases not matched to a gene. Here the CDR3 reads CASSFDRVLSPDGYTF. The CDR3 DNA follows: TGTGCCAGCAGCTTTGACAGGGTACTCTCCCCTGATGGCTACACCTTC.

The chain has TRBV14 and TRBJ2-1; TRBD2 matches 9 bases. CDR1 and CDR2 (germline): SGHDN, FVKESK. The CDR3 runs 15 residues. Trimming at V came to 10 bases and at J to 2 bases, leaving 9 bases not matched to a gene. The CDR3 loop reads CATSLTSGPYNEQFF. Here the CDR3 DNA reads TGTGCCACTTCTTTGACTAGCGGCCCCTACAATGAGCAGTTCTTC. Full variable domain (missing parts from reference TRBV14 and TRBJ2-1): EAGVTQFPSHSVIEKGQTVTLRCDPISGHDNLYWYRRVMGKEIKFLLHFVKESKQDESGMPNNRFLAERTGGTYSTLKVQPAELEDSGVYFCATSLTSGPYNEQFFGPGTRLTVL.

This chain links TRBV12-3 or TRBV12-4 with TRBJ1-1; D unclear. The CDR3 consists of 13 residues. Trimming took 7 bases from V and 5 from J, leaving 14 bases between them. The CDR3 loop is CASTPEIWTEAFF. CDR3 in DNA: TGTGCCAGCACCCCGGAGATCTGGACTGAAGCTTTCTTT.

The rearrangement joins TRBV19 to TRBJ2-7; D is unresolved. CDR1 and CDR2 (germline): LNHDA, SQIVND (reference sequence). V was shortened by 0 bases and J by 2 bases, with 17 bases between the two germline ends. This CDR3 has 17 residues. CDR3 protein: CASSIDHKVAVPYEQYF. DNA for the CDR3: TGTGCCAGTAGTATAGATCACAAGGTAGCAGTTCCCTACGAGCAGTACTTC.

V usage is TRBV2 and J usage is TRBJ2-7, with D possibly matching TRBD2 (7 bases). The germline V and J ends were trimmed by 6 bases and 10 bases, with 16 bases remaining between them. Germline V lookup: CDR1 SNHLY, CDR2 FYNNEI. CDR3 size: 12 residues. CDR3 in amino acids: CASRAGAQDQYF. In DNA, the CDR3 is TGTGCCAGCAGGGCGGGGGCCCAAGATCAGTACTTC.

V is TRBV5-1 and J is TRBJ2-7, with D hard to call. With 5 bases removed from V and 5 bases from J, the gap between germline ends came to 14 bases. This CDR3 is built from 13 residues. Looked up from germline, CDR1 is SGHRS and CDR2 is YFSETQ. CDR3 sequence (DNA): TGCGCCAGCAGATTCCCGGTCTCTAACGAGCAGTACTTC. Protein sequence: CASRFPVSNEQYF.

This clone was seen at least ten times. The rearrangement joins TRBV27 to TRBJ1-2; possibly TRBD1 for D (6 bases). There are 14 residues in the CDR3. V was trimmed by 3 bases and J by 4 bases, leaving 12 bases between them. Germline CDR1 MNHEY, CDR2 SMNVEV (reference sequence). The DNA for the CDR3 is TGTGCCAGCAGTTTTTCGACAGGTCTCTATGGCTACACCTTC. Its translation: CASSFSTGLYGYTF.

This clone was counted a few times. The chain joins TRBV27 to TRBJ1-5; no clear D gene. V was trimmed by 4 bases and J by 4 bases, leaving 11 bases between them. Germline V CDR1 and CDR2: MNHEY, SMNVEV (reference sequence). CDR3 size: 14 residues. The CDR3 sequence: CASSSYGSNQPQHF. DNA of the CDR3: TGTGCCAGCAGTTCATACGGGAGTAATCAGCCCCAGCATTTT.

CDR3 region: CASGRTGVQETQYF. The CDR3 nucleotides are TGTGCTAGTGGTAGGACAGGGGTGCAAGAGACCCAGTACTTC. The chain recombines TRBV12-5 with TRBJ2-5, with TRBD1 identical over 9 bases. CDR1 and CDR2 from the germline V gene are LGHNT and FRNRAP. The CDR3 contains 14 residues. V shed 5 bases and J 2 bases; nucleotides not matched to a gene: 3.

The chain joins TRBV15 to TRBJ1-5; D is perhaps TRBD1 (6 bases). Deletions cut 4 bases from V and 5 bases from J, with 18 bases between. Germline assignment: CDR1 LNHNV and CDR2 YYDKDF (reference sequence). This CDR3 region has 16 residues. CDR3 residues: CATSTPGGGAYQPQHF. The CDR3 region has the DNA TGTGCCACCAGCACCCCCGGCGGGGGGGCCTATCAGCCCCAGCATTTT. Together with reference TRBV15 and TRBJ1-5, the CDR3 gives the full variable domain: DAMVIQNPRYQVTQFGKPVTLSCSQTLNHNVMYWYQQKSSQAPKLLFHYYDKDFNNEADTPDNFQSRRPNTSFCFLDIRSPGLGDTAMYLCATSTPGGGAYQPQHFGDGTRLSIL.

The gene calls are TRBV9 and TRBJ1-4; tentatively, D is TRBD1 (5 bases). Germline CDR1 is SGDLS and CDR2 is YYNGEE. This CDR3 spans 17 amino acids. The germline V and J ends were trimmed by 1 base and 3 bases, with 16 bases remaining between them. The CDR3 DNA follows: TGTGCCAGCAGCGTAAGTCCGGGCGGGGGTCCTAATGAAAAACTGTTTTTT. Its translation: CASSVSPGGGPNEKLFF.

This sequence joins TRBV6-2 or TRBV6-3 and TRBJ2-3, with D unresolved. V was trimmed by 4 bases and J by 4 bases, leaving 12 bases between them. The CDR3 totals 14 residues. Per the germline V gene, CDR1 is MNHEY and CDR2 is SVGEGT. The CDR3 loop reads CASSFQIYADTQYF. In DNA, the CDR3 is TGTGCCAGCAGTTTCCAAATATACGCAGATACGCAGTATTTT.

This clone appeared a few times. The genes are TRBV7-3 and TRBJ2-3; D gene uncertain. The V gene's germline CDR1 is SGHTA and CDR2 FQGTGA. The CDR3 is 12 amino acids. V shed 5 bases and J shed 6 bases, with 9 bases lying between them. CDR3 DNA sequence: TGTGCCAGCAGCGGATACGGTGATACGCAGTATTTT. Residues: CASSGYGDTQYF.

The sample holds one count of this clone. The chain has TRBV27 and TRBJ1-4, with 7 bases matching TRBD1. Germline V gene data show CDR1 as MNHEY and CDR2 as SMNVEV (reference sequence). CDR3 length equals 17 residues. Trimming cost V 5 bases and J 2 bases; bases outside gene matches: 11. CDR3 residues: CASSGRGTKGTNEKLFF. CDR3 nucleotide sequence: TGTGCCAGCAGTGGCAGGGGGACAAAAGGGACTAATGAAAAACTGTTTTTT.

In DNA form, the CDR3 reads TGTGCCAGCAGCTCATGGCGGGGGGTAGGCGGGGAGCAGCTGCCCCAGCATTTT. Its translation is CASSSWRGVGGEQLPQHF. V gene TRBV11-3 combines with J gene TRBJ1-5; D is perhaps TRBD1 (5 bases). V was shortened by 4 bases and J by 9 bases, with 28 bases between the two germline ends. CDR1 and CDR2 (germline): SGHNT, YENEEA. The CDR3 runs to 18 residues.

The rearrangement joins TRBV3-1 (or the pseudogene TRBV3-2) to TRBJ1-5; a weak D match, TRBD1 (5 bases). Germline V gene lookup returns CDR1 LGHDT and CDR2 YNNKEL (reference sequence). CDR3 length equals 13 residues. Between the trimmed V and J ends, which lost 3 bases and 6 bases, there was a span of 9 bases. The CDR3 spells CASSHKGIQPQHF. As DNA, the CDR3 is TGTGCCAGCAGCCACAAGGGGATTCAGCCCCAGCATTTT.

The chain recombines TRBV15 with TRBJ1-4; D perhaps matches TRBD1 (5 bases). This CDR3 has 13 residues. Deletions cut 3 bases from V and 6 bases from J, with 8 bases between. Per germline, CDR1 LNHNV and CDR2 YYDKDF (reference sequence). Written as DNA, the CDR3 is TGTGCCACCAGCAGGCGGGGCGATGAAAAACTGTTTTTT. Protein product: CATSRRGDEKLFF.

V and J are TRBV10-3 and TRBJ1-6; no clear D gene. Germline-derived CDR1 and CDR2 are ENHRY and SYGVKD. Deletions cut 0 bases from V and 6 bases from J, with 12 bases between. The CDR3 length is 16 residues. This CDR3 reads CAISESMAGGNSPLHF. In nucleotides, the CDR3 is TGTGCCATCAGTGAGTCGATGGCGGGAGGTAATTCACCCCTCCACTTT.